This TCR beta chain was sequenced for a study of monozygotic twins with cystic fibrosis. About the study: With about 16 PCR cycles, barcoded libraries came from roughly 2.8 micrograms of fragmented DNA.

Sequenced by immunoSEQ multiplex PCR; TCRdb stores in-frame clones only, minus some. The sample shows around 25,000 clones, around 90% of them seen only once. This clone was seen a single time. Its specificity is not known. Study observations and caveats: In 13 of 16 pairs, V gene usage was closest to the co-twin's.

The receptor comes from a girl aged 2 to 10 with cystic fibrosis. The sequenced sample was blood.

CDR3: CASSLQGADGYTF. CDR3 coding DNA: TGTGCCAGCAGCCTACAGGGGGCAGATGGCTACACCTTC. The chain links TRBV13 to TRBJ1-2; 9 bases map to TRBD1. The CDR3 runs to 13 residues. Germline V lookup: CDR1 PRHDT, CDR2 FYEKMQ (reference sequence). V was pared by 5 bases and J by 6 bases, with 4 bases of the junction left unmatched.